This entry concerns a single T cell receptor beta chain. Its target is not known. Profiled with immunoSEQ multiplex PCR; TCRdb holds only in-frame clones, not every one. The sample gives around 35,000 clones, roughly 32% of which show up once; about 1.5% is in the top ten. The data belong to a study of sequential checkpoint blockade in melanoma. Study at large: Some 90 pretreatment tumor DNA samples were TCRβ immunosequenced. Roughly 22 patients had tumor biopsies before treatment and at week 13.

The CDR3 loop spans 14 amino acids. The germline V gene has CDR1 MNHGY and CDR2 SAAAGT. Trimming cost V 4 bases and J 1 base, with 8 bases left between them. Findings of the study overall: Pretreatment TIL clonality tracked with response in the nivolumab-first arm. Mutational load did not correlate with tumor T-cell fraction or clonality.

Treatment noted: randomized to nivolumab then ipilimumab (arm A) or the reverse (arm B). The receptor was isolated from a human donor with melanoma. The sequencing here drew on tumor tissue (inferred from file names), taken from a patient given nivolumab and ipilimumab in sequence. The chain has TRBV6-8 and TRBJ2-4; no clear D. The chain's CDR3 is CASSSPLAKNIQYF. The CDR3 bases are TGTGCCAGCAGTTCCCCCCTCGCCAAAAACATTCAGTACTTC.